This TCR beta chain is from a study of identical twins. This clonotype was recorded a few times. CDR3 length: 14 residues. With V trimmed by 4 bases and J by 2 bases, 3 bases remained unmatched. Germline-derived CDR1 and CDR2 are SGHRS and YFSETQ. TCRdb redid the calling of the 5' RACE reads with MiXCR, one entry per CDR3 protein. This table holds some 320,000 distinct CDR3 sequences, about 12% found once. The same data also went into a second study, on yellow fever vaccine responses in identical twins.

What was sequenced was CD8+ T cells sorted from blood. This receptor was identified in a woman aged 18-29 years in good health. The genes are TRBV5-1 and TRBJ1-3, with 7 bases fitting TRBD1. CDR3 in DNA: TGCGCCAGCAGCCAAGGGGGCACTGGAAACACCATATATTTT. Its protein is CASSQGGTGNTIYF.